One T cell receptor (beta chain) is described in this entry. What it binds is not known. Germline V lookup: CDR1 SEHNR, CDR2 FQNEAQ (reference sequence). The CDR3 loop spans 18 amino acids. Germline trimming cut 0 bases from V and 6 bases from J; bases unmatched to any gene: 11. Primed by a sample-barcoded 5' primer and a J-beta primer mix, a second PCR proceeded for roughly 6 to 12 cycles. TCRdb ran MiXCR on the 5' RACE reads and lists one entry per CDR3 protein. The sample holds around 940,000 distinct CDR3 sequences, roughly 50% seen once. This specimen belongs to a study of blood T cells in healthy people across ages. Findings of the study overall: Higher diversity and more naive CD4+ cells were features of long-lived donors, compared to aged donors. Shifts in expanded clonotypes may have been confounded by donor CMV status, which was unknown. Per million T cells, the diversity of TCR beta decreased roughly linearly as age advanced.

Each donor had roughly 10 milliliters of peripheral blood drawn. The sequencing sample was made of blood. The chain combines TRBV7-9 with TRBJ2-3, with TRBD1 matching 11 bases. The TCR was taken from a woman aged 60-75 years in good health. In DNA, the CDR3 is TGTGCCAGCAGCTTAGCGAGGACAGGGGGCGCTTTGACGGATACGCAGTATTTT. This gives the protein CASSLARTGGALTDTQYF.